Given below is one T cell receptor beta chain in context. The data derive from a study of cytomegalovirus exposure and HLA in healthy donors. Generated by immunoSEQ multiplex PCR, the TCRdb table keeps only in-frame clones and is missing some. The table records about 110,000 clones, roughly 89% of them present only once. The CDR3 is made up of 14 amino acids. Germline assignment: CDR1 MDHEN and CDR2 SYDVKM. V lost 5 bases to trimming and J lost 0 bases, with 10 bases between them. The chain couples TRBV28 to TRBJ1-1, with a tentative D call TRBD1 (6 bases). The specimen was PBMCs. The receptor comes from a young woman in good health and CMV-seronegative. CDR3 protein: CASSLRGLNTEAFF. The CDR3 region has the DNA TGTGCCAGCAGTCTCAGGGGATTGAACACTGAAGCTTTCTTT.